Below, one T cell receptor beta chain is given with its context. Its antigen is currently unknown. This sample is part of a study of cytomegalovirus exposure and HLA in healthy donors. Broader study findings: TCR beta V- and J-gene trimming, according to a later analysis, was linked to a missense DCLRE1C variant.

V was clipped by 6 bases and J by 5 bases; unmatched bases: 9. This CDR3 is built from 15 residues. Germline CDR1 is MNHNS and CDR2 is SASEGT. PCR used 60 Vbeta primers and 13 Jbeta primers. Clones were read by immunoSEQ multiplex PCR, and TCRdb kept only the in-frame ones, dropping some. The table shows around 100,000 clones, with around 77% occurring only once. This rearrangement joins TRBV6-1 to TRBJ2-1; TRBD1 agrees at 8 bases. Sequences were obtained from PBMCs. This clonotype originated in a male donor in good health and CMV-seropositive. CDR3 coding DNA: TGTGCCAGCAGAGGCGAGGGGACAGGTAACAATGAGCAGTTCTTC. This sequence encodes CASRGEGTGNNEQFF.